This T cell receptor beta chain was retrieved from a study of long-term antiretroviral therapy in people with HIV. Germline lookup yields CDR1 SQVTM and CDR2 ANQGSEA. This CDR3 has 9 residues. V was clipped by 4 bases and J by 8 bases, with 3 bases between them. Assay version v3.0 of immunoSEQ was used, and it was run at survey level. Profiled with immunoSEQ multiplex PCR; TCRdb holds only in-frame clones, not every one. The sample lists under 50,000 clones, roughly nine tenths occurring once. The V call is TRBV29-1, the J call TRBJ2-1; D not certain. The TCR sequence derives from a woman aged 45-59 years with HIV. Sequenced here: unsorted PBMCs, sampled 1.2 years after starting antiretroviral therapy. Here the CDR3 reads CSVGDEQFF. CDR3 sequence (DNA): TGCAGCGTTGGCGATGAGCAGTTCTTC.